This TCR beta chain was obtained from a study of T cell responses to AZD1222 COVID-19 vaccine. Data came from immunoSEQ multiplex PCR; TCRdb stores just in-frame clones and leaves some out. In the table there are fewer than 90,000 clones, over 75% of which are singletons. Findings and caveats of the study: Baseline antibody screening turned up just a handful of seropositive AZD1222 recipients. Epitopes outside B.1.351 and B.1.1.7 mutated regions reportedly drew nearly half of spike TCRs. Dominant at 160-218 and 743-854, vaccine-associated CD4 TCRs also spanned spike. Possibly, clonal diversity was underestimated; donors were largely white British and included more females.

As regards this clone: Its antigen is currently unknown.

Trimming removed 1 base from V and 3 bases from J, with 9 bases in between. The CDR3 is 14 amino acids. Germline V gives CDR1 SNHLY, CDR2 FYNNEI. This chain joins TRBV2 and TRBJ1-1; no clear D. The sample here was peripheral blood, taken on day 0 of AZD1222 vaccination. The origin of this receptor is an adult in good health. CDR3 sequence (DNA): TGTGCCAGCAGTGAAGGCTCCGGATACACTGAAGCTTTCTTT. Protein sequence: CASSEGSGYTEAFF.